Below are 6 T cell receptor beta chains sequenced from a single sample in a study of blood T cell repertoires in COVID-19. Profiling relied on immunoSEQ multiplex PCR, and the TCRdb table lists in-frame clones only, not all of them. The data hold approximately 170,000 clones, with approximately 91% observed a single time. Material for sequencing was peripheral blood. The receptors come from a man between 18 and 35 years old with COVID-19, enrolled during active disease.

This clone is a singleton in its sample. The chain has TRBV10-3 and TRBJ1-1; 10 bases align to TRBD1. This CDR3 spans 16 amino acids. Germline V lookup: CDR1 ENHRY, CDR2 SYGVKD. With V trimmed by 1 base and J by 7 bases, 9 bases remained unmatched. CDR3 coding DNA: TGTGCCATCAGTGAGTGGGACAGGGGACTTGGGAGTGAAGCTTTCTTT. Amino acid sequence: CAISEWDRGLGSEAFF.

V is TRBV5-1 and J is TRBJ1-6; possible D gene TRBD1, 5 bases. Germline CDR1 reads SGHRS; CDR2 reads YFSETQ. The CDR3 is 14 residues long. V was trimmed by 0 bases and J by 6 bases, leaving 7 bases between them. The CDR3 nucleotides are TGCGCCAGCAGCTTGGCTCAGGGTAATTCACCCCTCCACTTT. This translates into CASSLAQGNSPLHF.

Only one count was recorded for this clone. The chain carries TRBV10-3 and TRBJ2-7, with D possibly being TRBD1 (5 bases). In germline, CDR1 is ENHRY, CDR2 SYGVKD. The V end lost 2 bases, the J end lost 7 bases, and 15 bases lay between the germline ends. The CDR3 covers 14 residues. Here the CDR3 reads CAISELGAPSEQYF. The CDR3 coding sequence is TGTGCCATCAGTGAGCTAGGGGCCCCTTCTGAGCAGTACTTC.

J is TRBJ2-5 and V is TRBV7-2; TRBD2 aligns across 9 bases. V was clipped by 2 bases and J by 6 bases; unmatched bases: 13. The CDR3 runs to 17 residues. The V gene's germline CDR1 is SGHTA and CDR2 FQGNSA. DNA of the CDR3: TGTGCCAGCAGCTTATATGCAGCGGGAGGTACCTTTCAGACCCAGTACTTC. Translating it yields CASSLYAAGGTFQTQYF.

The chain carries TRBV7-8 and TRBJ2-7, with 16 bases lining up with TRBD2. After removal of 3 bases from V and 2 bases from J, the junction contained 4 bases not matched to a gene. CDR3 length: 17 residues. CDR1 is SGHVS, CDR2 FQNEAQ, per germline. The CDR3 DNA is TGTGCCAGCAGCTTGGCGGGACTAGCGGGAGGGCCCTACGAGCAGTACTTC. This sequence encodes CASSLAGLAGGPYEQYF.

The rearrangement uses TRBV5-8 and TRBJ1-1; a possible D gene is TRBD1 (5 bases). Trimming left V 4 bases short and J 5 bases short, with 15 bases between. CDR1 is SGHTS, CDR2 YDEGEE, per germline. The CDR3 runs 14 residues. CDR3 coding DNA: TGTGCCAGCAGCCTGGGGTGGAGGGGAACTGAAGCTTTCTTT. Amino acids: CASSLGWRGTEAFF. Full variable domain (outside the CDR3, taken from reference TRBV5-8 and TRBJ1-1): EAGVTQSPTHLIKTRGQQATLRCSPISGHTSVYWYQQALGLGLQFLLWYDEGEERNRGNFPPRFSGRQFPNYSSELNVNALELEDSALYLCASSLGWRGTEAFFGQGTRLTVV.